The entry below gives a single T cell receptor beta chain sequence along with its context. Its antigen remains unknown. One entry per CDR3 protein, called by TCRdb with MiXCR from the 5' RACE reads. This table has 360,000 or so distinct CDR3 sequences, around 10% appearing once. The sample comes from a study of T cells after yellow fever vaccination. Study findings and constraints: Weaker, the secondary response peaked sooner, at day 5 versus 15.

Germline V CDR1 and CDR2: SGHTA, FQGNSA. After removal of 4 bases from V and 7 bases from J, the junction contained 6 bases not matched to a gene. The CDR3 totals 16 residues. The V gene is TRBV7-2, the J gene TRBJ2-5; 16 nucleotides match TRBD2. The source of this sequence is a man between 18 and 35 years old who received the YFV17D yellow fever vaccine. The sequencing here drew on PBMCs, taken on the day of the first yellow fever vaccination. CDR3 sequence (DNA): TGTGCCAGCAGCTCACAAGGGACTAGCGGGGGGGGGACCCAGTACTTC. Translating it yields CASSSQGTSGGGTQYF. Looking up the rest from reference TRBV7-2 and TRBJ2-5 gives the full variable domain: GAGVSQSPSNKVTEKGKDVELRCDPISGHTALYWYRQSLGQGLEFLIYFQGNSAPDKSGLPSDRFSAERTGGSVSTLTIQRTQQEDSAVYLCASSSQGTSGGGTQYFGPGTRLLVL.